This is a list of T cell receptor beta chains from one sample in a study of cytomegalovirus exposure and HLA in healthy donors. The protocol was immunoSEQ multiplex PCR, while the TCRdb copy is restricted to in-frame clones and leaves out a portion. The table records over 70,000 clones, roughly 70% of them present only once. Sequencing input: PBMCs. These receptors all stem from a young man in good health and CMV-seropositive. Both conserved end residues are trimmed from each CDR3. Clone size appears in some rows only: once, few, many, or a class for an expanded clone.

v_gene,len,j_gene,abundance,CDR3aa
TRBV5-4,13,TRBJ2-7,NA,ASSSKGRASYEQY
TRBV6-1,14,TRBJ2-1,few,ASSDHRVTVYNEQF
TRBV28,10,TRBJ1-5,NA,AIRRWGQPQH
TRBV30,11,TRBJ1-3,NA,AWSNGAGNTIY
TRBV2,11,TRBJ1-5,NA,ASRDGELQPQH
TRBV5-6,11,TRBJ1-2,many,ASSLLSPGGYT
TRBV5-4,9,TRBJ2-1,NA,ASSHDNEQF
TRBV2,14,TRBJ2-5,NA,ASSEEGKGRVETQY
TRBV21-1,14,TRBJ2-7,medium-sized,ASSVDQGEEYYEQY
TRBV15,15,TRBJ1-2,NA,ATSRDLKGRADYGYT
TRBV7-9,13,TRBJ1-2,NA,ASSFGGVGLDGYT
TRBV7-6,13,TRBJ2-2,NA,ASSLRSGGGGELF
TRBV7-3,13,TRBJ2-3,NA,ASSPTLSGTDTQY
TRBV2,12,TRBJ1-5,NA,ASRGHTSDQPQN
TRBV7-6,15,TRBJ1-5,NA,ASSLRDRGTRNQPQH
TRBV7-2,14,TRBJ2-7,NA,ASSPVAGGPLYEQY
TRBV5-4,12,TRBJ1-5,NA,ASSLQDSNQPQH
TRBV5-6,12,TRBJ1-5,NA,ASSSTGGNQPQH
TRBV7-9,14,TRBJ2-3,NA,ASSLAAGLFTDTQY
TRBV5-4,14,TRBJ2-2,NA,ASSLTAGTNTGELF
TRBV5-1,12,TRBJ2-1,NA,ASSSSGGYNEQF
TRBV15,14,TRBJ2-3,NA,ATSRDGKRGTDTQY